The present T cell receptor beta chain was sequenced within a study of T cells in localized non-small cell lung cancer (TCRdb year 2020). For the wider study: T cell repertoires of about 230 early-stage NSCLC patients were analyzed, with tumors being compared against uninvolved tumor-adjacent lungs. The cohort comprised 236 treatment-naïve NSCLC patients with resected, localized lung tumors. The mean age of the NSCLC patients was roughly 63 years, with 130 or so men and 95 to 110 women. The research as a whole found: Because the study design was exploratory, TCR variables were selected using unadjusted p-values without false-discovery rate correction. Longer overall survival was associated with higher T cell density in blood, whereas shorter survival was associated with higher clonality in adjacent lung. Multi-region tumor sequencing was not performed, so intratumor heterogeneity could not be excluded. Uninvolved tumor-adjacent lung showed the highest T cell clonality, higher than tumor, which suggests more focused antigenic responses in the uninvolved tumor-adjacent lung. Of the top 100 tumor clones, a median of approximately 60 were detected in paired uninvolved adjacent lung; 28 were also among that lung's top 100.

At diagnosis, tumor, uninvolved tumor-adjacent lung and peripheral blood were collected and then preserved as a mix of FFPE and fresh-frozen material. For TCR repertoire profiling, blood samples were analyzed in the form of peripheral blood mononuclear cells. TCR beta CDR3 regions were sequenced from DNA using the immunoSEQ Assay. Per the original workflow: To compute T cell density, TCR beta template counts were normalized to usable DNA, which was estimated by amplifying housekeeping genes. The preseqR package was used to estimate richness by extrapolating to 400,000 templates for PBMC samples and to 120,000 templates for tissue samples. Clonality was calculated as one minus Pielou's evenness. Tissue-enriched TCRs were identified through differential abundance testing performed on productive amino-acid clonotypes, with a minimum total count of 5 and an alpha of 0.1. The Jaccard Index and the Morisita Overlap Index were used to quantify repertoire overlap between compartments. GLIPH grouped TCR beta CDR3s together with public tetramer-defined viral CDR3s, and a viral motif had to include at least three viral sequences and show V-gene enrichment. TCRdb took over this immuneACCESS table, retaining in-frame rearrangements with V and J assigned. Such tables are incomplete; in checked studies, under half of the missing clones stem from an unresolved V gene, and the remainder is unexplained. V and J calls and clone size are as listed in that table; D and trimming were resolved from the DNA. This sample lists 100,000 to 150,000 clones; 80% to 90% were detected once. Of the sample, roughly 1.8% falls within the top ten clones.

As regards this clone: Its antigen is still unknown. No base qualities exist here, and no much larger clone lies one base off it.

The V and J ends are trimmed by 3 bases and 7 bases, leaving 6 bases between them. From the cysteine through the phenylalanine, the CDR3 covers 11 amino acids. Only CDR3 DNA is held: 33 bases, read in frame from base 1. Per the germline V gene, SNHLY is the CDR1 and FYNNEI is the CDR2. The source of this sequence is an older female donor with stage I lung adenocarcinoma. The sequences come from peripheral blood, collected before any cancer treatment. The sequence is built from TRBV2 and TRBJ1-2, with the D gene too uncertain to name. The DNA is as follows: TGTGCCAGCAGTGACGGTGCTGGCTACACCTTC. This codes for CASSDGAGYTF. With the portions outside the CDR3 filled from the reference TRBV2 and TRBJ1-2 genes, the complete variable region becomes EPEVTQTPSHQVTQMGQEVILRCVPISNHLYFYWYRQILGQKVEFLVSFYNNEISEKSEIFDDQFSVERPDGSNFTLKIRSTKLEDSAMYFCASSDGAGYTFGSGTRLTVV.